The 20 T cell receptor beta chains below all came from one sample that was sequenced in a study of T-cell reconstitution after alpha-beta-depleted transplantation in children (dated by TCRdb to about 2016). The treatment or condition label of this sample denotes: allogeneic hematopoietic cell transplantation with graft depleted of TCRalphabeta T cells and CD19 B cells. Libraries were built with PCR. The instrument given in TCRdb is Illumina HiSeq 2500. TCR libraries were prepared with molecular barcoding, using unique molecular identifiers to normalize TCRbeta repertoire quantification. TCRdb reprocessed the public reads (quality trimming at Q25 with fastp, clone calling with MiXCR) and kept in-frame beta chains. Rows are combined by CDR3 protein, so each entry shows the most common genes and DNA. The sample data list about 490,000 distinct CDR3 sequences, and approximately 10% of these were observed just once. The top ten constitute 2% of the sample.

Specimen: PBMCs, collected before TCRalphabeta/CD19-depleted stem cell transplant. These TCRs come from a child aged 2 to 10 with inherited bone marrow failure, due to receive a stem cell transplant.

Many counts were recorded for this clonotype. J is TRBJ2-3 and V is TRBV4-2; no definite D call. This CDR3 is 18 amino acids long. CDR1 is LGHNA, CDR2 YNFKEQ, per germline. Trimming took 1 base from V and 3 from J, leaving 20 bases between them. The CDR3 loop is CASSQVPHTRRRTDTQYF. DNA of the CDR3: TGTGCCAGCAGCCAAGTCCCCCACACCCGAAGGCGGACAGATACGCAGTATTTT.

This clonotype was detected ten times or more. CDR3 nucleotide sequence: TGCGCCAGCAGCCAAGGTCTAGCGGGGTTCTACAATGAGCAGTTCTTC. Translated: CASSQGLAGFYNEQFF. The gene calls are TRBV4-3 and TRBJ2-1; 9 positions agree with TRBD2. V gave up 1 base and J gave up 3 bases; unmatched junction bases: 4. From germline, CDR1 is LGHNA and CDR2 YSLEER. This CDR3 has 16 amino acids.

This clonotype was counted many times. The chain uses TRBV27 and TRBJ2-3; TRBD2 aligns across 12 bases. The ends lost 5 bases at V and 2 bases at J; junction bases unmatched: 5. The CDR3 runs to 16 residues. Per germline, CDR1 MNHEY and CDR2 SMNVEV (reference sequence). CDR3 nucleotide sequence: TGTGCCAGCAGTATGACTAGCGGGGGTTACACAGATACGCAGTATTTT. As protein: CASSMTSGGYTDTQYF.

This clonotype appeared many times. This chain connects TRBV20-1 to TRBJ2-4; D is tentatively TRBD1 or TRBD2 (5 bases each). Deletions cut 3 bases from V and 7 bases from J, with 19 bases between. Germline V CDR1 and CDR2: DFQATT, SNEGSKA (reference sequence). This CDR3 contains 15 residues. The CDR3: CSASSSIGDGNIQYF. The CDR3 DNA follows: TGCAGTGCTAGTTCAAGTATTGGGGACGGCAACATTCAGTACTTC.

This clonotype was seen at least ten times. The J gene is TRBJ1-5, the V gene TRBV27; D is perhaps TRBD1 (5 bases). This CDR3 has 15 amino acids. V was shortened by 6 bases and J by 6 bases, with 18 bases between the two germline ends. Germline V gene lookup returns CDR1 MNHEY and CDR2 SMNVEV (reference sequence). The CDR3 nucleotides are TGTGCCAGCAGGGGGGGAATCTCGGCGGGTCAGCCCCAGCATTTT. Translating gives CASRGGISAGQPQHF.

The gene calls are TRBV4-3 and TRBJ1-1, with D uncertain. The CDR3 totals 15 residues. Germline V gives CDR1 LGHNA, CDR2 YSLEER. The V gene lost 0 bases and the J gene lost 4 bases, with 12 bases spanning the gap. The CDR3 reads CASSQDLVIATEAFF. DNA for the CDR3: TGCGCCAGCAGCCAAGATCTTGTGATTGCCACTGAAGCTTTCTTT.

The sample holds a few counts of this clonotype. V usage is TRBV7-8 and J usage is TRBJ1-4; TRBD1 matches at 7 bases. CDR3 size: 14 residues. Germline loops: CDR1 SGHVS, CDR2 FQNEAQ. V trimming: 2 bases; J trimming: 8 bases; junction bases outside the gene matches: 5. CDR3 in amino acids: CASSLRVGQEKLFF. The CDR3 DNA reads as TGTGCCAGCAGCTTAAGGGTGGGACAGGAAAAACTGTTTTTT.

This clonotype was recorded at least ten times. This sequence joins TRBV28 and TRBJ2-1, with 7 bases matching TRBD1. Losses at the gene ends were 3 bases for V and 4 bases for J; bases not matched to a gene: 6. The CDR3 contains 15 residues. CDR1 and CDR2 (germline): MDHEN, SYDVKM. In DNA form, the CDR3 reads TGTGCCAGCAGTTTTTTACAGGGGTCATACAATGAGCAGTTCTTC. It encodes CASSFLQGSYNEQFF.

The gene calls are TRBV24-1 and TRBJ2-5; either TRBD1 or TRBD2 may supply D (6 bases each). This CDR3 spans 15 amino acids. V lost 3 bases and J 4 bases, leaving 14 bases between the germline ends. Germline V gives CDR1 KGHDR, CDR2 SFDVKD. CDR3 loop: CATSDPTQGGETQYF. CDR3 nucleotide sequence: TGTGCCACCAGTGATCCAACACAGGGAGGAGAGACCCAGTACTTC.

This clonotype was counted between two and nine times. The gene calls are TRBV20-1 and TRBJ1-2; D gene unclear. This CDR3 has 13 residues. Germline lookup yields CDR1 DFQATT and CDR2 SNEGSKA (reference sequence). V was pared by 7 bases and J by 2 bases, with 14 bases between. In DNA, the CDR3 is TGCAGTGATGGCGGAGCAAAAAACTATGGCTACACCTTC. Its protein is CSDGGAKNYGYTF.

This clonotype occurred a few times. This rearrangement joins TRBV7-9 to TRBJ2-7; no reliable D call. Germline assignment: CDR1 SEHNR and CDR2 FQNEAQ (reference sequence). The CDR3 is made up of 13 amino acids. Trimming took off 3 bases at V and 6 bases at J, with 12 bases between the two ends. CDR3 bases: TGTGCCAGCAGCTTCTTAGCCGACGGCGAGCAGTACTTC. Protein sequence: CASSFLADGEQYF.

This clonotype was detected only a few times. This chain links TRBV13 with TRBJ2-5; no reliable D call. Trimming left V 1 base short and J 0 bases short, with 15 bases between. Germline V gives CDR1 PRHDT, CDR2 FYEKMQ (reference sequence). The CDR3 is 17 amino acids. This CDR3 is CASSLERPNAYQETQYF. In nucleotides, the CDR3 is TGTGCCAGCAGCTTAGAGCGACCCAACGCGTACCAAGAGACCCAGTACTTC.

This clonotype was detected ten times or more. The gene calls are TRBV29-1 and TRBJ2-7; TRBD2 matches at 9 bases. The CDR3 loop spans 13 amino acids. Germline loops: CDR1 SQVTM, CDR2 ANQGSEA. V dropped 6 bases and J dropped 4; count of bases not matched to a gene: 7. The CDR3 DNA is TGCAGCGTCGGACTAGCGAGAGAATACGAGCAGTACTTC. This translates into CSVGLAREYEQYF.

This clonotype has ten or more counts. The genes are TRBV21-1 and TRBJ2-5; the DNA was not compared with TRBD1, the D call given in the table. TRBV21-1 is a pseudogene locus. The CDR3 has 14 residues. This chain's CDR3 is CASSKGGGEETQYF. CDR3 in DNA: TGTGCCAGCAGCAAAGGGGGGGGCGAGGAGACCCAGTACTTC.

This clonotype was recorded many times. The chain employs TRBV20-1 and TRBJ2-2, with D possibly matching TRBD1 (6 bases). V was cut by 3 bases and J by 5 bases, with 7 bases left in between. CDR3 size: 12 residues. CDR1 is DFQATT, CDR2 SNEGSKA, per germline (reference sequence). The CDR3 coding sequence is TGCAGTGCTAGCAGGGGTACCGGGGAGCTGTTTTTT. Protein: CSASRGTGELFF.

This clonotype has ten or more counts. This chain connects TRBV20-1 to TRBJ2-2; D is perhaps TRBD1 (5 bases). CDR3 size: 15 residues. V dropped 5 bases and J dropped 0 bases, with 13 bases sitting between them. Per the germline V gene, CDR1 is DFQATT and CDR2 is SNEGSKA (reference sequence). CDR3 residues: CSARDSGTNTGELFF. The CDR3 DNA reads as TGCAGTGCTCGCGACAGTGGGACGAACACCGGGGAGCTGTTTTTT.

This clonotype was detected many times. This chain connects TRBV6-5 to TRBJ2-5; 7 bases are a match to TRBD2. The CDR3 covers 16 residues. Germline V gene data show CDR1 as MNHEY and CDR2 as SVGAGI. V was pared by 4 bases and J by 5 bases, with 13 bases of the junction left unmatched. CDR3 DNA: TGTGCCAGCAGTTCGTTGGGGCGGGAGTTTTGGGAGACCCAGTACTTC. Translating gives CASSSLGREFWETQYF.

This clonotype was detected many times. The gene calls are TRBV4-1 and TRBJ1-1; no reliable D call. The V end was cut by 0 bases, the J end by 7 bases, with 12 bases between. Germline assignment: CDR1 MGHRA and CDR2 YSYEKL. The CDR3 length is 14 residues. The CDR3 here is CASSQERVASEAFF. CDR3 nucleotide sequence: TGCGCCAGCAGCCAAGAAAGGGTGGCGAGTGAAGCTTTCTTT.

This clonotype was recorded many times. The rearrangement links TRBV4-3 to TRBJ1-4; D not certain. Germline assignment: CDR1 LGHNA and CDR2 YSLEER. CDR3 length equals 15 residues. Deletions cut 0 bases from V and 6 bases from J, with 11 bases between. The CDR3 DNA sequence: TGCGCCAGCAGCCAAGATCGGGTGGATGATGAAAAACTGTTTTTT. Translating gives CASSQDRVDDEKLFF.

This clonotype was counted ten times or more. The rearrangement links TRBV24-1 to TRBJ1-5; D gene uncertain. Germline-derived CDR1 and CDR2 are KGHDR and SFDVKD. V shed 5 bases and J shed 3 bases, with 7 bases lying between them. This CDR3 is 13 amino acids long. CDR3 DNA sequence: TGTGCCACCAGTGGCCGTTTCAATCAGCCCCAGCATTTT. Protein sequence: CATSGRFNQPQHF.